The clone carrying this T cell receptor (beta chain) was counted only a few times. This entry belongs to a study of stem cell transplantation in POMP-related autoinflammatory disease. Using immunoSEQ multiplex PCR, the repertoire was profiled, and TCRdb retains in-frame clones only, with some absent. The sample has about 26,000 clones, roughly 80% seen once. This TCR was sampled from a human donor with POMP-related autoinflammation and immune dysregulation (PRAID). The input for sequencing was CD4+ T cells from PBMCs, taken before stem cell transplantation.

In DNA, the CDR3 is TGTGCCAGCAGACGAACTCCCGGCGGAGATACGCAGTATTTT. Amino acid sequence: CASRRTPGGDTQYF. The chain carries TRBV2 and TRBJ2-3, with D unclear. There are 14 residues in the CDR3. Germline V CDR1 and CDR2: SNHLY, FYNNEI. V lost 6 bases, J lost 5 bases, and 15 bases lay in between.